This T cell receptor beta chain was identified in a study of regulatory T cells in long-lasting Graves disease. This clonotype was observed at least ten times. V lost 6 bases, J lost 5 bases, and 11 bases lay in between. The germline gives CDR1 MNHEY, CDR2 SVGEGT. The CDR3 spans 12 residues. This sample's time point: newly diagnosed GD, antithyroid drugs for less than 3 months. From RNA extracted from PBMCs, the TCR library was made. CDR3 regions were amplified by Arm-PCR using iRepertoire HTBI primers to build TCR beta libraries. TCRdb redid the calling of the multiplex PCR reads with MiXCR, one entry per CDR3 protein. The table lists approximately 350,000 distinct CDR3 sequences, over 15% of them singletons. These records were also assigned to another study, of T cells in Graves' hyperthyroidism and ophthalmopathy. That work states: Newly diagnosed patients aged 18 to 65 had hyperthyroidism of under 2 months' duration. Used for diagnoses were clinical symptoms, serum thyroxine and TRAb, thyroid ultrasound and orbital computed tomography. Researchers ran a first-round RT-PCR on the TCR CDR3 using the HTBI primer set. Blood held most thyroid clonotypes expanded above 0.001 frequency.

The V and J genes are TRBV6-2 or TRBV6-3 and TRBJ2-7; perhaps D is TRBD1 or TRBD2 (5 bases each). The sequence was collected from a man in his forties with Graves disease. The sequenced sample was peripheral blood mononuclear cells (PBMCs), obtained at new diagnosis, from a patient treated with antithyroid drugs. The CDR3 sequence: CASRRGAHEQYF. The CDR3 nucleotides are TGTGCCAGCAGACGAGGGGCCCACGAGCAGTACTTC.